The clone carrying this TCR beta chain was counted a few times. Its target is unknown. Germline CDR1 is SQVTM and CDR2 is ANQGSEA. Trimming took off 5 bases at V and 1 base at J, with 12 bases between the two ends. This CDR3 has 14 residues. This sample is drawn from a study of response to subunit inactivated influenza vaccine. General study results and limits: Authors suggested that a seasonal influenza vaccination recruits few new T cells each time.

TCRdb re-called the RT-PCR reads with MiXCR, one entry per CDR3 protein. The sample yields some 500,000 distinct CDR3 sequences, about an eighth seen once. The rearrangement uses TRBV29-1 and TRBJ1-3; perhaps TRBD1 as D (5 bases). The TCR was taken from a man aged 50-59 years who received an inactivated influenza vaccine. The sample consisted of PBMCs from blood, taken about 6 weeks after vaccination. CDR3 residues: CSVSGRLSGNTIYF. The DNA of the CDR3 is TGCAGCGTTTCAGGGAGACTTTCTGGAAACACCATATATTTT.